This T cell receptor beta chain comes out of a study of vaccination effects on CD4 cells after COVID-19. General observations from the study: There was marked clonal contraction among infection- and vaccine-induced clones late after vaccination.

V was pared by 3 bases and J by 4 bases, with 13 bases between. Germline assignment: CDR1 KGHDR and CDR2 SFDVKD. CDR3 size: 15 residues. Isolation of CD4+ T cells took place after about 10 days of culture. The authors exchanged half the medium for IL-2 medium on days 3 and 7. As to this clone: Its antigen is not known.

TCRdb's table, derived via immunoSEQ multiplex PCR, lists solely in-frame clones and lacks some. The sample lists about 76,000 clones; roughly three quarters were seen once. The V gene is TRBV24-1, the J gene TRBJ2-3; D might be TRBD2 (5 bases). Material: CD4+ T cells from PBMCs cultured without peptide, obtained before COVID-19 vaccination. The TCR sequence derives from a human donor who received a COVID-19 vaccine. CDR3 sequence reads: CATSDARRGADTQYF. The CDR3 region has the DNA TGTGCCACCAGTGATGCACGACGGGGTGCAGATACGCAGTATTTT.